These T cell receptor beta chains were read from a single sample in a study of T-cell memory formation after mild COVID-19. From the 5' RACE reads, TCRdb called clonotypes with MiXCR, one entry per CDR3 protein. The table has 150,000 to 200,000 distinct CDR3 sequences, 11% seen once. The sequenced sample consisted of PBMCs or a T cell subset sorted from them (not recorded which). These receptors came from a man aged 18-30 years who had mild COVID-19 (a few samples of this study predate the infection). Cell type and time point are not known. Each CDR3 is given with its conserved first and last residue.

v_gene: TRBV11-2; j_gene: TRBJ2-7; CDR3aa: CASSEDREGEQYF
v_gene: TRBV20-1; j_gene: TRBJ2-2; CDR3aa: CSASTNTGELFF
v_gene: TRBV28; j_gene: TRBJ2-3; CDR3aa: CASSPPGQPTDTQYF
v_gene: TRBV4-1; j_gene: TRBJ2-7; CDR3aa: CASSQETPRYEQYF
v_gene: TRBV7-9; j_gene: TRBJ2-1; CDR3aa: CASSYTGGLDEQFF
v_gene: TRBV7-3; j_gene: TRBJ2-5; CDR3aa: CADPGQGETQYF
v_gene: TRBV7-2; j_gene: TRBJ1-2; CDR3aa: CASSLRPPTGSGYTF
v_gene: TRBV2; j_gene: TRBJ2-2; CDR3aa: CATPRAANTGELFF
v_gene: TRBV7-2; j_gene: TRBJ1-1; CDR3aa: CASSPRVGRDTEAFF
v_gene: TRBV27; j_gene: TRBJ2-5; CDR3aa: CASGTYGGSDQETQYF
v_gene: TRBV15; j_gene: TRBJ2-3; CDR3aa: CATSRDQDTADTQYF
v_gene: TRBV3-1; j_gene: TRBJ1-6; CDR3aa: CASSQDRAFRNSPLHF
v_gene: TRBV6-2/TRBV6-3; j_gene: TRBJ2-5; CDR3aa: CASSYPFGLLEETQYF
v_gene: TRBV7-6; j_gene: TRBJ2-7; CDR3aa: CASSETSGGETYEQYF
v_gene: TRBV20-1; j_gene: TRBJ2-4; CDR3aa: CSASDPGPNIQYF
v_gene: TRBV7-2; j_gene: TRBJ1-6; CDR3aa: CASSLRGRGDSPLHF
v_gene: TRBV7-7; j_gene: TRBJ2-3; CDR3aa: CASSLGAGGVTSTDTQYF
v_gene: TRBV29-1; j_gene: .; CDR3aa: CSVGGGQGGQPQYF
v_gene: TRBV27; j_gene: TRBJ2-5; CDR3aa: CASSLSRDRGTQYF
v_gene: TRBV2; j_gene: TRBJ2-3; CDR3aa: CATTTGLTDTQYF
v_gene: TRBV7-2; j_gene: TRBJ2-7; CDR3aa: CASSLPWGPSYEQYF
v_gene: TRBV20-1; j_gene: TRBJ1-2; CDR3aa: CSARDRETYGYTF
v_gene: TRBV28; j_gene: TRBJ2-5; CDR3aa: CASSIPFGPQETQYF
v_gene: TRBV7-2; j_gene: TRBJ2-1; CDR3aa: CASSLSRSPNEQFF
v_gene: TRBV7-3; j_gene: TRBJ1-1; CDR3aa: CASSAGDVAFF
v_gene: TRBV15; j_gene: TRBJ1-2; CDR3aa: CATSRPPDTHNFF
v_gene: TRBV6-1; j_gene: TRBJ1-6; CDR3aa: CASIVTYFANSPLHF
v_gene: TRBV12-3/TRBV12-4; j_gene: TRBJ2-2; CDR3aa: CASSSLVGGELFF
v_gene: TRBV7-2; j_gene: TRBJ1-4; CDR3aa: CASSLSLDEKLFF
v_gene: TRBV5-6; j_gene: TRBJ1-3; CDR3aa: CASSLVTSGNTIYF
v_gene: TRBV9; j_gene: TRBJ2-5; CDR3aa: CASSVTDSLGTQYF
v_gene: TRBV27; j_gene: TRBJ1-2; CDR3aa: CASSLIARGSLSGYTF
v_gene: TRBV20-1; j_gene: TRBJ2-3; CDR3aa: CSAFRGGGLGDTQYF
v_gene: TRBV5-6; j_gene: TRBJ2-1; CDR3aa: CASSLNQGRYNEQFF
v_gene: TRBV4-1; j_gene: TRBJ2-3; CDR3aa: CASSQDLGARGTDTQYF
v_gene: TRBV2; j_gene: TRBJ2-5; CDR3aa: CASTVAETQYF
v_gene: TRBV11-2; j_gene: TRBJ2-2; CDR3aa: CASSLVWGADVTGELFF
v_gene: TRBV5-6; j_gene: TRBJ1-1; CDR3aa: CASSRRDRTTEAFF
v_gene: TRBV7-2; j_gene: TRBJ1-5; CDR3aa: CASSRDRQPQHF
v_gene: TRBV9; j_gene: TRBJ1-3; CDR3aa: CASSVAGSGNTIYF